These 2 T cell receptor beta chains originate from one sample sequenced in a study of cytomegalovirus exposure and HLA in healthy donors. This PCR relied on a set of 60 Vbeta primers and 13 Jbeta primers. Some clones are missing from TCRdb's copy, which holds only in-frame ones; the method was immunoSEQ multiplex PCR. The table lists nearly 200,000 clones. The sample consisted of PBMCs. These receptor sequences come from a boy between 10 and 17 years old in good health and CMV-seronegative.

The V gene is TRBV28, the J gene TRBJ1-4, with 8 nucleotides matching TRBD1. In germline, CDR1 is MDHEN, CDR2 SYDVKM. There are 14 residues in the CDR3. Trimming cost V 6 bases and J 6 bases; bases outside gene matches: 6. In DNA, the CDR3 is TGTGCCAGCAGGTTCGACAGGGGCTATGAAAAACTGTTTTTT. Translation gives CASRFDRGYEKLFF.

The V and J genes are TRBV18 and TRBJ1-1; tentatively, D is TRBD1 (6 bases). This CDR3 is built from 14 residues. V shed 3 bases and J shed 0 bases, with 8 bases lying between them. CDR1 and CDR2 from the germline V gene are KGHSH and LQKENI. The CDR3 region is CASSPDRLNTEAFF. CDR3 nucleotides: TGTGCCAGCTCACCTGACAGGTTGAACACTGAAGCTTTCTTT.